This T cell receptor (beta chain) came from a study of OX40 agonist ivuxolimab in advanced cancers. Study-level background: More than 35% of patients had received prior checkpoint inhibitor therapy. Partial responses were seen in three patients, one with hepatocellular carcinoma and two with cutaneous melanoma.

Method: immunoSEQ multiplex PCR; TCRdb's copy keeps in-frame clones and lacks some. Of fewer than 90,000 clones listed, 86% are singletons. This CDR3 comprises 15 residues. Trimming removed 6 bases from V and 4 bases from J, with 18 bases in between. The germline CDR1 and CDR2 sequences are SGHRS and YFSETQ. Notes on the study in general: Expanded peripheral T cell antigen specificity was not determined.

A word on this clone: The antigen is not known.

This clonotype was sampled from an adult with an advanced solid tumor such as melanoma, head and neck, liver or kidney cancer. This sample comprised CD4+ or CD8+ T cells sorted from blood, obtained in a trial of the OX40 agonist ivuxolimab. The V call is TRBV5-1, the J call TRBJ2-3; D is perhaps TRBD1 (6 bases). CDR3 sequence (DNA): TGCGCCAGCATCCTGGGTTGGGGGCAGTCAGATACGCAGTATTTT. Its protein is CASILGWGQSDTQYF.